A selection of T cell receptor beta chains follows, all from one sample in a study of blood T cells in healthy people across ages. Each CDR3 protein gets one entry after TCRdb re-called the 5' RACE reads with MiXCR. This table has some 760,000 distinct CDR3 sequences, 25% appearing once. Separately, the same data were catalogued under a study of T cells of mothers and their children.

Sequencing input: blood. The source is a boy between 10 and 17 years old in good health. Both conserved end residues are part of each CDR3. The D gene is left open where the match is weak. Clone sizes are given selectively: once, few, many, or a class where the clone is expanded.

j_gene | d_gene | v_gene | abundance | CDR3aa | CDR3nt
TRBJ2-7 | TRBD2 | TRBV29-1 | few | CSVYAGGEEQYF | TGCAGCGTTTATGCGGGAGGGGAAGAGCAGTACTTC
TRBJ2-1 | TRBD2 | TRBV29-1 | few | CSVEDFGTSGTSYNEQFF | TGCAGCGTTGAAGATTTTGGGACTAGCGGGACGTCCTACAATGAGCAGTTCTTC
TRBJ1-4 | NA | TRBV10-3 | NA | CASRAGDEKLFF | TGTGCCTCCAGAGCGGGAGATGAAAAACTGTTTTTT
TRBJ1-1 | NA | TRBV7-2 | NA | CASSSPGGNTEAFF | TGTGCCAGCAGCTCTCCAGGAGGGAACACTGAAGCTTTCTTT
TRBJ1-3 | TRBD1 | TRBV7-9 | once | CASSLAGQYSGNTIYF | TGTGCCAGCAGCTTAGCGGGACAGTACTCTGGAAACACCATATATTTT
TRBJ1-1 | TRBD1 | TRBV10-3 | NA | CAIFTADRGSTEAFF | TGTGCCATATTCACAGCGGACAGGGGGAGTACTGAAGCTTTCTTT
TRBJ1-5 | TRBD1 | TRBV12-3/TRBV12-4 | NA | CASSRDRGLSPLVQPQHF | TGTGCCAGCAGTCGGGACAGGGGGCTTTCTCCGCTAGTTCAGCCCCAGCATTTT
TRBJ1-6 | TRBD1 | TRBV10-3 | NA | CAIRRTGGSSPLHF | TGTGCCATCAGGCGGACAGGGGGCTCTTCACCCCTCCACTTT
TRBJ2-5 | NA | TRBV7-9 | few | CASRDLGETQYF | TGTGCCAGCAGAGATTTAGGGGAGACCCAGTACTTC
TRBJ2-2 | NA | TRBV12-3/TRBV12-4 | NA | CASSLKGVWAGELFF | TGTGCCAGCAGCCTTAAGGGGGTATGGGCCGGGGAGCTGTTTTTT
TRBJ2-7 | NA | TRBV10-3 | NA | CAISASGDRGSEQYF | TGTGCCATCAGTGCGTCAGGAGACCGAGGGAGCGAGCAGTACTTC
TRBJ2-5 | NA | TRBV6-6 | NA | CASSDPWRGGTQYF | TGTGCCAGCAGTGACCCCTGGCGGGGTGGGACCCAGTACTTC
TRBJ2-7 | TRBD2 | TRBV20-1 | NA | CSARLGGYEQYF | TGCAGTGCTAGACTCGGGGGGTACGAGCAGTACTTC
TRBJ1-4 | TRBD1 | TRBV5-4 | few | CASSFRDRDEKLFF | TGTGCCAGCAGCTTCCGGGACAGGGATGAAAAACTGTTTTTT